These T cell receptor beta chains were read from a single sample in a study of T cell repertoires in cytomegalovirus infection. TCRdb ran MiXCR on the reads and lists one entry per CDR3 protein. The sample includes 210,000 or so distinct CDR3 sequences, roughly 6.5% seen only once; the top ten take roughly 6%. Sequenced input: PBMCs. The receptors were gathered from a human donor in good health (CMV status not recorded). Some clones in this sample may be carry-over from other donors' samples. Both conserved end residues are part of each CDR3. D genes are given only for firm matches. Size tells how often a clone was seen (once, few, many) or the class of an expanded clone, and some rows leave it out.

cdr3_length,clone_size,v_call,d_call,j_call,cdr3_aa,cdr3_nt
15,few,TRBV28,-,TRBJ1-5,CASRPQGGRNQPQHF,TGTGCCAGCAGGCCACAGGGCGGCAGGAATCAGCCCCAGCATTTT
11,many,TRBV5-4,-,TRBJ1-2,CASSLIYGYTF,TGTGCCAGCAGTTTAATTTATGGCTACACCTTC
13,-,TRBV18,-,TRBJ1-1,CASSPSRRTEAFF,TGTGCCAGCTCCCCCAGCAGGAGAACTGAAGCTTTCTTT
15,many,TRBV7-2,TRBD1,TRBJ1-1,CASSFLTGGETEAFF,TGTGCCAGCAGCTTCCTCACAGGGGGGGAAACTGAAGCTTTCTTT
14,many,TRBV2,-,TRBJ1-1,CASSGDSMNTEAFF,TGTGCCAGCAGTGGTGACAGCATGAACACTGAAGCTTTCTTT
16,many,TRBV24-1,TRBD1,TRBJ2-1,CATSDLPGTGGNEQFF,TGTGCCACCAGTGATTTGCCCGGGACAGGGGGGAATGAGCAGTTCTTC
13,many,TRBV4-2,-,TRBJ1-5,CASSQGVTQPQHF,TGTGCCAGCAGCCAAGGGGTCACTCAGCCCCAGCATTTT
11,many,TRBV6-2/TRBV6-3,-,TRBJ2-7,CASSPYHEQYF,TGTGCCAGCAGCCCATACCACGAGCAGTACTTC
16,many,TRBV7-2,-,TRBJ2-2,CASSFSGPPNTGELFF,TGTGCCAGCAGCTTTTCGGGACCCCCGAACACCGGGGAGCTGTTTTTT
13,few,TRBV5-1,TRBD1,TRBJ1-4,CASGTAPNEKLFF,TGCGCCAGCGGGACAGCCCCTAATGAAAAACTGTTTTTT
14,many,TRBV15,-,TRBJ1-5,CATSRGYSNQPQHF,TGTGCCACCAGCAGAGGTTATAGCAATCAGCCCCAGCATTTT
13,many,TRBV5-1,-,TRBJ1-1,CASSLQQGTEAFF,TGCGCCAGCAGCTTGCAACAGGGAACTGAAGCTTTCTTT
14,many,TRBV5-1,-,TRBJ2-2,CASSLVTTTGELFF,TGCGCCAGCAGCTTGGTTACGACCACCGGGGAGCTGTTTTTT
15,-,TRBV20-1,TRBD1,TRBJ2-2,CSAPRGLSNTGELFF,TGCAGTGCTCCCAGGGGGTTATCGAACACCGGGGAGCTGTTTTTT
13,many,TRBV18,TRBD1,TRBJ1-2,CASSPDRGNGYTF,TGTGCCAGCTCACCGGACAGGGGGAATGGCTACACCTTC
18,many,TRBV7-2,TRBD1,TRBJ2-3,CASSLRHPQGTITDTQYF,TGTGCCAGCAGCCTACGACACCCACAGGGGACAATCACAGATACGCAGTATTTT
18,many,TRBV15,TRBD1,TRBJ1-1,CATSRGGTGVKYGTEAFF,TGTGCCACCAGCAGAGGAGGGACAGGGGTGAAGTATGGGACTGAAGCTTTCTTT
15,many,TRBV6-5,TRBD1,TRBJ2-7,CASSSVTGGTYEQYF,TGTGCCAGCAGTTCCGTGACAGGGGGCACTTACGAGCAGTACTTC
15,many,TRBV7-2,-,TRBJ2-2,CASSLELGAAGELFF,TGTGCCAGCAGCCTCGAGCTGGGTGCGGCCGGGGAGCTGTTTTTT
13,-,TRBV7-2,TRBD1,TRBJ2-1,CASSLEDRARWFF,TGTGCCAGCAGCTTAGAGGACAGGGCCCGGTGGTTCTTC
12,many,TRBV28,-,TRBJ2-1,CASSLSPREQFF,TGTGCCAGCAGTTTATCCCCCAGGGAGCAGTTCTTC
15,few,TRBV28,TRBD1,TRBJ1-2,CASSIPDRSNYGYTF,TGTGCCAGCAGCATCCCGGACAGGAGCAACTATGGCTACACCTTC
17,many,TRBV6-5,-,TRBJ2-5,CASSYSISAGDRGTQYF,TGTGCCAGCAGTTACTCGATATCGGCAGGGGATAGGGGGACCCAGTACTTC
14,many,TRBV28,-,TRBJ2-1,CASTLGGPGGEQFF,TGTGCCAGCACCTTAGGGGGGCCTGGGGGTGAGCAGTTCTTC
14,many,TRBV2,-,TRBJ1-2,CASSALTANYGYTF,TGTGCCAGCAGTGCCCTGACAGCTAACTATGGCTACACCTTC
16,many,TRBV2,-,TRBJ2-3,CASSEALPSDGDTQYF,TGTGCCAGCAGTGAAGCGCTTCCTAGCGATGGAGATACGCAGTATTTT
12,few,TRBV29-1,-,TRBJ1-1,CSTGAVNTEAFF,TGCAGCACGGGGGCGGTAAACACTGAAGCTTTCTTT
15,many,TRBV12-3/TRBV12-4,TRBD1,TRBJ2-5,CASSAGTGVYETQYF,TGTGCCAGCAGTGCCGGGACAGGGGTTTACGAGACCCAGTACTTC
14,many,TRBV7-9,-,TRBJ2-5,CASSLGAGPETQYF,TGTGCCAGCAGCTTAGGTGCAGGGCCGGAGACCCAGTACTTC
14,many,TRBV20-1,-,TRBJ1-2,CSARDVGQGEGYTF,TGCAGTGCTAGAGATGTGGGCCAGGGTGAGGGCTACACCTTC
11,many,TRBV25-1,-,TRBJ1-1,CASTHLEVPFF,TGTGCCAGCACTCACTTGGAGGTGCCTTTCTTT
14,many,TRBV7-2,-,TRBJ1-2,CASSLRRGGDGYTF,TGTGCCAGCAGCTTACGTAGGGGGGGGGATGGCTACACCTTC
14,many,TRBV13,TRBD1,TRBJ2-2,CASRQGADTGELFF,TGTGCCAGCAGGCAGGGGGCCGACACCGGGGAGCTGTTTTTT
16,many,TRBV20-1,TRBD1,TRBJ2-3,CSAGVVQRGLTNTQYF,TGCAGTGCTGGGGTCGTTCAGAGGGGGCTAACGAATACGCAGTATTTT
14,many,TRBV5-6,-,TRBJ2-5,CASSPSGLQETQYF,TGTGCCAGCAGCCCCTCAGGGCTTCAAGAGACCCAGTACTTC
13,many,TRBV19,TRBD1,TRBJ1-5,CASIGTGQEPQHF,TGTGCCAGTATTGGGACAGGTCAAGAGCCCCAGCATTTT
15,many,TRBV7-2,-,TRBJ2-2,CASSSRPGLPRELFF,TGTGCCAGCAGCTCACGGCCGGGACTTCCCAGGGAGCTGTTTTTT
17,few,TRBV13,TRBD1,TRBJ2-2,CASSSPGTGGDTGELFF,TGTGCCAGCAGCTCGCCTGGGACAGGGGGAGACACCGGGGAGCTGTTTTTT
16,many,TRBV30,-,TRBJ1-5,CAWSLRGGRSNQPQHF,TGTGCCTGGAGCCTAAGGGGAGGGCGCAGCAATCAGCCCCAGCATTTT
15,-,TRBV6-2/TRBV6-3,-,TRBJ2-3,CASRQTRVSTDTQYF,TGTGCCAGCAGGCAGACCAGAGTCAGCACAGATACGCAGTATTTT
14,few,TRBV18,-,TRBJ1-5,CASSPARAAEPQHF,TGTGCCAGCTCACCCGCCCGCGCGGCAGAGCCCCAGCATTTT
15,-,TRBV28,-,TRBJ1-6,CASSFQGVGNSPLHF,TGTGCCAGCAGTTTTCAGGGCGTGGGTAATTCACCCCTCCACTTT
14,many,TRBV7-2,-,TRBJ1-1,CASSLIAGDTEAFF,TGTGCCAGCAGCTTAATCGCGGGGGACACTGAAGCTTTCTTT
13,many,TRBV6-2/TRBV6-3,TRBD1,TRBJ1-1,CASSHRGPTEAFF,TGTGCCAGCAGCCACAGGGGGCCCACTGAAGCTTTCTTT
17,few,TRBV6-2/TRBV6-3,-,TRBJ2-2,CASSLPGIGENTGELFF,TGTGCCAGCAGTCTCCCCGGGATCGGGGAGAACACCGGGGAGCTGTTTTTT
13,many,TRBV7-2,-,TRBJ2-7,CASSFRGDYEQYF,TGTGCCAGCAGCTTTAGAGGTGACTACGAGCAGTACTTC
15,-,TRBV20-1,-,TRBJ2-2,CSASRSGGHTGELFF,TGCAGTGCTAGCCGATCCGGGGGTCACACCGGGGAGCTGTTTTTT
17,many,TRBV5-6,TRBD1,TRBJ1-1,CASSLQGALGMNTEAFF,TGTGCCAGCAGCTTACAGGGGGCTTTGGGAATGAACACTGAAGCTTTCTTT
13,many,TRBV7-2,TRBD1,TRBJ1-2,CASSSNRGQGYTF,TGTGCCAGCAGCTCAAACAGGGGGCAAGGCTACACCTTC